Given below is one TCR beta chain in context. Its antigen remains undetermined. It has no much larger one-base neighbor in the sample; base qualities were not kept. The sample comes from a study of blood T cells in healthy people across ages (dated by TCRdb to about 2015). For the wider study: In model experiments, roughly one uniquely barcoded TCR beta cDNA molecule per two T cells was captured by template switching. Using the same blood draw, the study looked at two additional independent replicas of 1 million unique cDNA reads for two donors, one aged 18 to 29 and the other aged 80 or older. The donors were divided into four age groups: young (average roughly 17 years), middle-aged (around 41), aged (under 70) and long-lived (about 84). To avoid experimental bias, donors of different ages were randomly spread across the sequencing lanes. The study measured age-related changes in TCR beta repertoire diversity using deep sequencing normalized with unique cDNA molecular identifiers. The paper's findings and limits, for the study overall: There was a strong correlation between observed TCR beta diversity and the percentage of naive T cells measured by flow cytometry. Because profiling used bulk unsorted PBMCs, naive and antigen-experienced compartments could not be compared conclusively. The CMV infection status of donors was not known, potentially confounding age-related changes in expanded clonotypes. Compared with the aged group, the long-lived group had more naive CD4+ T cells, fewer expanded clones and increased TCR diversity, a pattern suggesting age selection. Observed TCR beta diversity per million T cells fell roughly linearly with age, and a significant reduction was already apparent by age around 40. Total diversity estimates from one million sequenced T cells were considered lower bounds and underestimates.

The CDR3 contains 13 residues, cysteine and phenylalanine counted. Only the CDR3 portion is preserved as DNA: 39 bases, with reading frame beginning at the first base. Trimming removed 2 bases from V and 4 bases from J, leaving 8 bases between the germline ends. Sequences MNHEY (CDR1) and SMNVEV (CDR2) are obtained from the germline V gene (reference sequence). Library generation was performed with 5' RACE. TCRdb lists the instrument as Illumina HiSeq 2500. A second roughly 6 to 11 cycle PCR used a sample-barcoded 5' primer and a J-beta primer mix. Each TCR beta cDNA molecule received a unique molecular identifier from a template-switch 5' adaptor carrying 12 random nucleotides. At least 2.5 million CDR3-containing paired-end reads were obtained from each sample. All of the RNA was converted into first-strand cDNA using the Mint cDNA synthesis kit, with a TRBC-specific oligonucleotide serving as the primer. After uracil-DNA glycosylase treatment, a first 18-cycle PCR used universal primers M1SS and BC2_uni_R on all cDNA. The study's processing was this. Normalization of each sample was performed by random selection of 1 million high-quality reads, each carrying a distinct molecular identifier. Reads with shared molecular identifiers were discarded instead of being binned into consensus sequences. MiTCR, run with a Q25 quality threshold and the strictest error-elimination algorithm, handled CDR3 identification, clonotype clustering and error correction. A nonparametric unseen species model using Euler transformation provided a lower-bound estimate of total TCR beta diversity. TCRdb trimmed public reads at Q25 via fastp, called clones via MiXCR and kept in-frame beta chains. Every CDR3 protein is listed once, alongside the most common genes and DNA of its rows. The V and J calls, along with clone size, are taken from TCRdb and not from the paper's own processing. This sample gives 850,000 to 1,300,000 distinct CDR3 sequences in total; 45% of them show up just once. In total, the top ten clones hold 15% to 20% of the sample.

The donors were about 40 Caucasian individuals from Russia, aged 6 to 90 years, who were systemically healthy. Each donor gave about 11 milliliters of peripheral blood, drawn into EDTA-treated Vacutainer tubes. Ficoll-Paque density-gradient centrifugation was used to isolate PBMCs, with at least 6.5 million obtained per sample. Total RNA, at least 5.5 micrograms per sample, was extracted from PBMCs with Trizol reagent. For every donor, flow cytometry on a PBMC aliquot measured the percentage of naive CD45RAhigh/CD27high T cells. Sequencing was carried out using blood. This sequence was found in a woman between 55 and 75 years old in good health. The sequence is built from TRBV27 and TRBJ1-1, with the D segment identity uncertain. The nucleotide sequence is TGTGCCAGCAGTTTAAGAGGGTTCACTGAAGCTTTCTTT. This is translated as CASSLRGFTEAFF.